This entry lists 8 T cell receptor beta chains sequenced from one sample in a study of cytomegalovirus exposure and HLA in healthy donors. Profiling relied on immunoSEQ multiplex PCR, and the TCRdb table lists in-frame clones only, not all of them. The sample includes a few hundred thousand clones, 80% to 90% seen only once; the top ten take more than 0.8%. The material sequenced was PBMCs. All receptors come from a woman aged 18-29 years in good health and CMV-seronegative.

V gene TRBV10-1 combines with J gene TRBJ1-1, with 7 bases that match TRBD1. Unmatched junction bases numbered 16, after V lost 11 bases and J lost 1 base. This CDR3 is 16 amino acids long. Germline CDR1 reads WNHNN; CDR2 reads SYGVQD (reference sequence). The DNA for the CDR3 is TGCGCCTCTTGTACCCGGGACAGCTTACCGAACACTGAAGCTTTCTTT. Translation: CASCTRDSLPNTEAFF.

V gene TRBV2 combines with J gene TRBJ2-3; 9 bases fit TRBD2. Germline values: CDR1 SNHLY, CDR2 FYNNEI. V was pared by 4 bases and J by 2 bases, with 13 bases of the junction left unmatched. The CDR3 is made up of 18 amino acids. CDR3 in DNA: TGTGCCAGCAGTGGGCGGGAGGGCCCCGCAATACTCACAGATACGCAGTATTTT. It translates to CASSGREGPAILTDTQYF.

The CDR3 is CASSARQYSGNTIYF. For the CDR3, the DNA is TGTGCCAGCAGCGCCCGACAGTACTCTGGAAACACCATATATTTT. The chain combines TRBV6-4 with TRBJ1-3, with D perhaps matching TRBD1 (5 bases). Trimming pared 6 bases from V and 0 bases from J, leaving 12 bases between. CDR1 MRHNA and CDR2 SNTAGT come from the germline V gene. The CDR3 consists of 15 residues.

The J gene is TRBJ2-7, the V gene TRBV28; D is perhaps TRBD2 (6 bases). V lost 6 bases and J lost 5, with 14 bases in between. CDR1 MDHEN and CDR2 SYDVKM come from the germline V gene. The CDR3 is made up of 13 amino acids. The CDR3 sequence: CASSTGGADEQYF. In DNA, the CDR3 is TGTGCCAGCAGCACCGGAGGGGCCGACGAGCAGTACTTC.

The CDR3 coding sequence is TGTGCCAGCTCACCCGGTAACAATGAGCAGTTCTTC. Encoded protein: CASSPGNNEQFF. The rearrangement joins TRBV18 to TRBJ2-1; D is unresolved. The germline V gene encodes CDR1 KGHSH and CDR2 LQKENI. Trimming removed 3 bases from V and 5 bases from J, with 5 bases in between. The CDR3 consists of 12 residues. The entire variable domain, with the rest obtained from reference TRBV18 and TRBJ2-1, is as follows: NAGVMQNPRHLVRRRGQEARLRCSPMKGHSHVYWYRQLPEEGLKFMVYLQKENIIDESGMPKERFSAEFPKEGPSILRIQQVVRGDSAAYFCASSPGNNEQFFGPGTRLTVL.

CDR3 nucleotides: TGTGCCAGCGGGAGCCTCGGGTATGAGCAGTTCTTC. Protein sequence: CASGSLGYEQFF. This sequence joins TRBV14 and TRBJ2-1; possible D gene TRBD2, 5 bases. Germline V CDR1 and CDR2: SGHDN, FVKESK. V was clipped by 8 bases and J by 8 bases, with 13 bases between them. The CDR3 loop spans 12 amino acids.

The genes are TRBV2 and TRBJ2-1, with TRBD2 matching 8 bases. V lost 10 bases, J lost 0 bases, and 5 bases stayed unmatched. The CDR3 has 14 residues. Germline CDR1 and CDR2: SNHLY and FYNNEI. The CDR3 DNA reads as TGTGCCACCGGGGGGGCCGGCTCCTACAATGAGCAGTTCTTC. This codes for CATGGAGSYNEQFF.

The chain joins TRBV4-2 to TRBJ2-1, with 7 bases matching TRBD2. The CDR3 runs to 14 residues. From germline, CDR1 is LGHNA and CDR2 YNFKEQ. Unmatched junction bases numbered 4, after V lost 1 base and J lost 7 bases. The DNA for the CDR3 is TGTGCCAGCAGCCAAGGTGATAGCGGGAATGAGCAGTTCTTC. Protein sequence: CASSQGDSGNEQFF.